What follows are 9 T cell receptor beta chains derived from one specimen sequenced in a study of cytomegalovirus exposure and HLA in healthy donors. Vbeta (60) and Jbeta (13) primers were used in the PCR. The table came from immunoSEQ multiplex PCR; TCRdb's copy has only in-frame clones and leaves some out. This sample has about 190,000 clones, with roughly 80% found just once. What was sequenced was PBMCs. These receptors were collected from a woman aged 25 to 39 in good health and CMV-seropositive.

This clone was seen just once. The gene calls are TRBV29-1 and TRBJ2-7; weak D call: TRBD2 (6 bases). The CDR3 spans 13 residues. Trimming stripped 5 bases from V and 2 bases from J, with 13 bases between. CDR1 is SQVTM, CDR2 ANQGSEA, per germline. For the CDR3, the DNA is TGCAGCGTTTTGGGCGGGACCACCTACGAGCAGTACTTC. It specifies CSVLGGTTYEQYF.

This chain uses TRBV27 with TRBJ1-2; D uncertain. Trimming took 2 bases from V and 2 from J, leaving 9 bases between them. The CDR3 has 14 amino acids. The germline gives CDR1 MNHEY, CDR2 SMNVEV (reference sequence). CDR3: CASSLSSFNYGYTF. For the CDR3, the DNA is TGTGCCAGCAGTTTAAGCTCCTTCAACTATGGCTACACCTTC.

The V call is TRBV4-1, the J call TRBJ1-5, with 7 positions matching TRBD1. Unmatched junction bases numbered 17, after V lost 0 bases and J lost 9 bases. In germline, CDR1 is MGHRA, CDR2 YSYEKL. The CDR3 runs to 18 residues. CDR3 residues: CASSQEGTGDYRRRPQHF. CDR3 DNA: TGCGCCAGCAGCCAAGAAGGAACAGGGGATTACCGTCGGCGGCCCCAGCATTTT.

V is TRBV9 and J is TRBJ2-7, with D perhaps matching TRBD2 (6 bases). Germline CDR1 reads SGDLS; CDR2 reads YYNGEE. The germline V and J ends were trimmed by 4 bases and 4 bases, with 15 bases remaining between them. The CDR3 runs to 14 residues. The CDR3: CASSIGTGSYEQYF. CDR3 DNA: TGTGCCAGCAGCATCGGGACTGGCTCTTACGAGCAGTACTTC. Variable domain in full (rest from reference TRBV9 and TRBJ2-7): DSGVTQTPKHLITATGQRVTLRCSPRSGDLSVYWYQQSLDQGLQFLIQYYNGEERAKGNILERFSAQQFPDLHSELNLSSLELGDSALYFCASSIGTGSYEQYFGPGTRLTVT.

The gene calls are TRBV23-1 and TRBJ1-1, with a weak D call TRBD1 (5 bases). TRBV23-1 belongs to the ORF category, with a function that is uncertain. V lost 0 bases to trimming and J lost 5 bases, with 10 bases between them. The CDR3 extends over 14 amino acids. The CDR3 sequence: CASSQSSGQTEAFF. CDR3 DNA sequence: TGCGCCAGCAGTCAATCCTCAGGACAAACTGAAGCTTTCTTT.

The rearrangement links TRBV5-1 to TRBJ2-7; TRBD1 agrees at 11 bases. Looked up from germline, CDR1 is SGHRS and CDR2 is YFSETQ. V trimming: 2 bases; J trimming: 4 bases; junction bases outside the gene matches: 5. The CDR3 covers 15 residues. The DNA for the CDR3 is TGCGCCAGCAGCTTTGAGGGGACAGGGGGTTACGAGCAGTACTTC. It is translated as CASSFEGTGGYEQYF. Filled out from reference TRBV5-1 and TRBJ2-7, the complete variable domain reads KAGVTQTPRYLIKTRGQQVTLSCSPISGHRSVSWYQQTPGQGLQFLFEYFSETQRNKGNFPGRFSGRQFSNSRSEMNVSTLELGDSALYLCASSFEGTGGYEQYFGPGTRLTVT.

The chain has TRBV10-3 and TRBJ2-7; tentatively, D is TRBD2 (6 bases). CDR1 is ENHRY, CDR2 SYGVKD, per germline. Trimming removed 4 bases from V and 2 bases from J, with 15 bases in between. The CDR3 covers 15 residues. CDR3 coding DNA: TGTGCCATCAGTGTAGGGACTGCCTCCGCCTACGAGCAGTACTTC. Translation: CAISVGTASAYEQYF.

Of note for this clone: Other DNA sequences from this sample encode an identical CDR3 as well. This sequence joins TRBV15 and TRBJ1-2; the D is unclear. Per the germline V gene, CDR1 is LNHNV and CDR2 is YYDKDF (reference sequence). The CDR3 covers 16 residues. V shed 1 base and J shed 4 bases, with 16 bases lying between them. CDR3 residues: CATSRVPGPFGYGYTF. Written as DNA, the CDR3 is TGTGCCACCAGCAGAGTTCCAGGCCCTTTTGGCTATGGCTACACCTTC.

The chain couples TRBV11-2 to TRBJ2-7, with 7 bases matching TRBD1. The CDR3 has 15 amino acids. Germline V lookup: CDR1 SGHAT, CDR2 FQNNGV. Germline trimming cut 3 bases from V and 4 bases from J; bases unmatched to any gene: 9. CDR3 protein: CASSLDPYRGYEQYF. CDR3 DNA sequence: TGTGCCAGCAGCTTGGACCCCTACAGGGGATACGAGCAGTACTTC.